This T cell receptor (beta chain) was captured by sequencing in a study of blood T cell repertoires in COVID-19. About the research overall: Donors in the United States, Italy and Spain gave samples during acute or convalescent COVID-19. PBMCs, B-cell-depleted T cells, or T cells provided the cDNA or gDNA that made up the material.

Per germline, CDR1 SGHVS and CDR2 FNYEAQ. Germline trimming cut 0 bases from V and 4 bases from J; bases unmatched to any gene: 3. The CDR3 is 15 amino acids. As processed by the authors: Estimates of nucleated cell counts were drawn from the amplification of reference gene primers. TCRdb's copy holds only in-frame clones and misses some; the assay was immunoSEQ multiplex PCR. Clone size and V and J calls were adopted from that table, with D and trimming inferred from the DNA. The sample has roughly 320,000 clones; 65% to 90% are singletons. Source material: peripheral blood. This chain connects TRBV7-6 to TRBJ1-5; 7 bases are a match to TRBD1. The origin of this receptor is a human donor in a cohort sampled during active COVID-19. DNA of the CDR3: TGTGCCAGCAGCTTAGCTGACAGGGCAAATCAGCCCCAGCATTTT. It is translated as CASSLADRANQPQHF.